These 23 T cell receptor beta chains originate from one sample sequenced in a study of regulatory T cells in long-lasting Graves disease. Investigators prepared the TCR beta libraries by applying iRepertoire HTBI primers and Arm-PCR of CDR3 regions. TCRdb called the multiplex PCR reads again in MiXCR, with one record for every CDR3 protein. The profile shows a few hundred thousand distinct CDR3 sequences, 12% of them singletons. Stated time point: newly diagnosed GD, antithyroid drugs for less than 3 months. RNA extracted from PBMCs served as the sequencing template. These data also formed part of another study, on T cells in Graves' hyperthyroidism and ophthalmopathy.

Source: peripheral blood mononuclear cells (PBMCs), taken at new diagnosis, from a patient treated with antithyroid drugs. The receptors come from a woman aged 18-29 years with Graves disease.

Only a few counts were recorded for this clonotype. The chain recombines TRBV7-9 with TRBJ2-1, with D hard to call. The CDR3 is made up of 13 amino acids. Between the trimmed V and J ends, which lost 5 bases and 8 bases, there was a span of 13 bases. Germline CDR1 SEHNR, CDR2 FQNEAQ (reference sequence). CDR3 loop: CASSPVNVDEQFF. In DNA form, the CDR3 reads TGTGCCAGCAGCCCAGTGAATGTCGATGAGCAGTTCTTC. The whole variable domain, remainder taken from reference TRBV7-9 and TRBJ2-1, is DTGVSQNPRHKITKRGQNVTFRCDPISEHNRLYWYRQTLGQGPEFLTYFQNEAQLEKSRLLSDRFSAERPKGSFSTLEIQRTEQGDSAMYLCASSPVNVDEQFFGPGTRLTVL.

This clonotype was recorded a few times. V is TRBV6-2 or TRBV6-3 and J is TRBJ2-1, with a possible D match to TRBD1 (5 bases). Germline CDR1 MNHEY, CDR2 SVGEGT. This CDR3 is 15 amino acids long. Trimming removed 4 bases from V and 2 bases from J, with 12 bases in between. The CDR3 coding sequence is TGTGCCAGCAGTTTTAGGGGCCCCCCCTACAATGAGCAGTTCTTC. Translation: CASSFRGPPYNEQFF.

This clonotype appeared a few times. The chain carries TRBV6-2 or TRBV6-3 and TRBJ2-3; 12 positions agree with TRBD2. With V trimmed by 2 bases and J by 3 bases, 12 bases remained unmatched. Germline V gives CDR1 MNHEY, CDR2 SVGEGT. This CDR3 is 19 amino acids long. CDR3 nucleotide sequence: TGTGCCAGCAGTTACACTGCTAGCGGGAGGGCCCTTAGGACAGATACGCAGTATTTT. The encoded protein is CASSYTASGRALRTDTQYF.

This clonotype was detected many times. CDR3 DNA sequence: TGTGCCAGCTCACCGACAGGGAACCAAGAGACCCAGTACTTC. It specifies CASSPTGNQETQYF. This chain links TRBV18 with TRBJ2-5, with 7 bases identical to TRBD1. The CDR3 is made up of 14 amino acids. Germline V gives CDR1 KGHSH, CDR2 LQKENI. Losses at the gene ends were 3 bases for V and 0 bases for J; bases not matched to a gene: 1. Based on the CDR3 plus reference TRBV18 and TRBJ2-5, the full variable domain is NAGVMQNPRHLVRRRGQEARLRCSPMKGHSHVYWYRQLPEEGLKFMVYLQKENIIDESGMPKERFSAEFPKEGPSILRIQQVVRGDSAAYFCASSPTGNQETQYFGPGTRLLVL.

About this clonotype: A much larger clone differs from this one at a single base, so this may be a read error. This chain uses TRBV6-8 with TRBJ2-3, with a weak D call TRBD2 (5 bases). Matching the DNA end better, TRBJ2-5 makes the J call doubtful. Germline V gives CDR1 MNHGY, CDR2 SAAAGT. The CDR3 has 14 amino acids. This chain's CDR3 is CAGSPEGRGETQYF. The DNA for the CDR3 is TGTGCCGGCAGTCCCGAGGGTCGAGGAGAGACCCAGTACTTC.

The rearrangement uses TRBV9 and TRBJ1-6; no firm D call. CDR1 SGDLS and CDR2 YYNGEE come from the germline V gene. Deletions cut 0 bases from V and 8 bases from J, with 12 bases between. The CDR3 length is 15 residues. DNA for the CDR3: TGTGCCAGCAGCGTAGGGGCTCGGAGGGATTCACCCCTCCACTTT. Translating gives CASSVGARRDSPLHF.

Notes on this clonotype: A junction boundary mismatches the germline segment, possibly from a read error. The V and J genes are TRBV7-2 and TRBJ1-1, with 7 bases aligning to TRBD1. The CDR3 totals 16 residues. CDR1 and CDR2 (germline): SGHTA, FQGNSA. CDR3 nucleotides: TGTGCCAGCAGCCCAGGCGGGACAGTCATGAACACTGAAGCTCTCTTT. It codes for CASSPGGTVMNTEALF.

The genes are TRBV4-3 and TRBJ2-2, with 7 bases lining up with TRBD2. This CDR3 spans 16 amino acids. The trim removed 0 bases at V and 4 bases at J, leaving 5 bases unmatched. From germline, CDR1 is LGHNA and CDR2 YSLEER. The chain's CDR3 is CASSQDQGGSTGELFF. The CDR3 nucleotides are TGCGCCAGCAGCCAAGATCAGGGAGGGAGCACCGGGGAGCTGTTTTTT.

As regards this clonotype: A clone one base away is much larger, so this may be a read error. CDR3 sequence reads: CASSHSPGSGYTF. CDR3 in DNA: TGTGCCAGCAGTCACTCTCCCGGGTCTGGCTACACCTTC. This chain links TRBV6-2 or TRBV6-3 with TRBJ1-2; no reliable D call. Germline-derived CDR1 and CDR2 are MNHEY and SVGEGT. The CDR3 consists of 13 residues.

This clonotype was recorded at least ten times. The chain has TRBV12-3 or TRBV12-4 and TRBJ1-5, with a weak D call TRBD1 (5 bases). Trimming removed 8 bases from V and 0 bases from J, with 20 bases in between. This CDR3 has 17 amino acids. The chain's CDR3 is CASRKWGRIFSNQPQHF. The DNA for the CDR3 is TGTGCCAGCCGGAAGTGGGGACGGATCTTTAGCAATCAGCCCCAGCATTTT.

This sequence joins TRBV4-2 and TRBJ2-1; TRBD2 matches at 11 bases. Unmatched junction bases numbered 10, after V lost 3 bases and J lost 3 bases. This CDR3 has 18 amino acids. CDR1 is LGHNA, CDR2 YNFKEQ, per germline. The CDR3 DNA follows: TGTGCCAGCAGCCACCAACTAGCGGGAGATTCCTTCTACAATGAGCAGTTCTTC. Amino acid sequence: CASSHQLAGDSFYNEQFF.

This clonotype was counted ten times or more. The V gene is TRBV4-3, the J gene TRBJ2-3; the match to TRBD2 covers 8 bases. The CDR3 totals 17 residues. With V trimmed by 1 base and J by 5 bases, 11 bases remained unmatched. The germline V gene has CDR1 LGHNA and CDR2 YSLEER. The CDR3 spells CASSQVGGLVVVDTQYF. The CDR3 DNA reads as TGCGCCAGCAGCCAAGTTGGGGGACTAGTGGTGGTAGATACGCAGTATTTT.

This clonotype occurred many times. This chain joins TRBV24-1 and TRBJ2-2, with D perhaps matching TRBD1 or TRBD2 (5 bases each). Germline V CDR1 and CDR2: KGHDR, SFDVKD. CDR3 length: 16 amino acids. V was clipped by 4 bases and J by 1 base, with 12 bases between them. In nucleotides, the CDR3 is TGTGCCACCAGTGAACCCGGGACGCTGAACACCGGGGAGCTGTTTTTT. Residues: CATSEPGTLNTGELFF.

This clonotype was seen ten or more times. V and J are TRBV11-2 and TRBJ2-7, with D unclear. CDR3 length equals 13 residues. Per the germline V gene, CDR1 is SGHAT and CDR2 is FQNNGV. Trimming shortened V by 1 base and J by 2 bases, and 6 bases separated the two germline ends. CDR3 sequence reads: CASSLGGTYEQYF. As DNA, the CDR3 is TGTGCCAGCAGCTTAGGGGGTACCTACGAGCAGTACTTC.

The chain has TRBV7-9 and TRBJ1-5; D may be TRBD1 (5 bases). The ends were cut back, 5 bases at V and 6 bases at J, with 14 bases in the middle. Germline CDR1 reads SEHNR; CDR2 reads FQNEAQ (reference sequence). This CDR3 region has 14 residues. The CDR3 loop is CASSLGGLGQPQHF. The CDR3 DNA reads as TGTGCCAGCAGCCTTGGGGGTTTGGGTCAGCCCCAGCATTTT.

This clonotype was found a few times. This chain's CDR3 is CAYQPMVGGRKTLSYEQYF. The DNA for the CDR3 is TGTGCCTACCAACCTATGGTTGGGGGAAGGAAAACCCTCTCCTACGAGCAGTACTTC. The chain has TRBV30 and TRBJ2-7; D is perhaps TRBD1 or TRBD2 (5 bases each). The V end was cut by 7 bases, the J end by 0 bases, with 31 bases between. Germline V lookup: CDR1 GTSNPN, CDR2 SVGIG (reference sequence). The CDR3 loop spans 19 amino acids.

This clonotype was counted ten times or more. CDR3 amino acids: CAISPPGQGKNEQYF. The DNA for the CDR3 is TGTGCCATCAGCCCTCCCGGACAGGGGAAGAACGAGCAGTACTTC. The V call is TRBV10-3, the J call TRBJ2-7; 9 bases are a match to TRBD1. Losses at the gene ends were 6 bases for V and 5 bases for J; bases not matched to a gene: 11. Germline CDR1 ENHRY, CDR2 SYGVKD. The CDR3 runs to 15 residues.

This clonotype has at least ten counts. V usage is TRBV30 and J usage is TRBJ2-2, with D hard to call. The germline gives CDR1 GTSNPN, CDR2 SVGIG (reference sequence). V was shortened by 1 base and J by 0 bases, with 12 bases between the two germline ends. The CDR3 is made up of 16 amino acids. The CDR3 reads CAWSGLAIANTGELFF. The CDR3 region has the DNA TGTGCCTGGAGTGGTCTGGCGATCGCGAACACCGGGGAGCTGTTTTTT.

This clonotype was counted between two and nine times. The rearrangement joins TRBV12-3 or TRBV12-4 to TRBJ2-5; possible D gene TRBD2, 6 bases. Trimming left V 6 bases short and J 4 bases short, with 12 bases between. The CDR3 covers 13 residues. CDR3 sequence: CASRRDVGETQYF. The CDR3 nucleotides read TGTGCCAGCAGGCGGGACGTCGGAGAGACCCAGTACTTC.

This clonotype was observed a handful of times. V is TRBV20-1 and J is TRBJ1-3, with D possibly TRBD1 on 5 matching bases. Germline CDR1 DFQATT, CDR2 SNEGSKA (reference sequence). V lost 1 base, J lost 0 bases, and 10 bases lay in between. The CDR3 totals 15 residues. This CDR3 is CSARGTPYSGNTIYF. DNA of the CDR3: TGCAGTGCTAGAGGGACACCCTACTCTGGAAACACCATATATTTT.

This rearrangement joins TRBV12-3 or TRBV12-4 to TRBJ2-1, with D perhaps TRBD1 or TRBD2 (7 bases each). The CDR3 covers 14 residues. The V end lost 5 bases, the J end lost 7 bases, and 15 bases lay between the germline ends. The CDR3 loop reads CASSPGEGANEQFF. The CDR3 DNA reads as TGTGCCAGCAGTCCCGGGGAGGGGGCAAATGAGCAGTTCTTC.

The CDR3 loop reads CASSQDGGVPYEQYF. CDR3 sequence (DNA): TGCGCCAGCAGCCAAGATGGTGGGGTACCCTACGAGCAGTACTTC. The chain uses TRBV4-1 and TRBJ2-7; D gene unclear. Trimming left V 0 bases short and J 2 bases short, with 11 bases between. CDR1 and CDR2 from the germline V gene are MGHRA and YSYEKL. The CDR3 has 15 residues.

This clonotype was found many times. The rearrangement uses TRBV5-1 and TRBJ1-2, with a tentative D call TRBD1 (6 bases). Germline V CDR1 and CDR2: SGHRS, YFSETQ. Trimming cost V 3 bases and J 5 bases, with 11 bases left between them. The CDR3 runs to 13 residues. The CDR3 DNA reads TGCGCCAGCAGCTGGCGGGACAAATATGGCTACACCTTC. The encoded protein is CASSWRDKYGYTF.